The entry that follows covers one TCR beta chain sequence. The table came from immunoSEQ multiplex PCR; TCRdb's copy has only in-frame clones and leaves some out. The profile shows more than 85,000 clones, 86% of them singletons. These data come from a study of T cell responses to AZD1222 COVID-19 vaccine. Study information: Second doses at about 4 or about 12 weeks were pooled.

From germline, CDR1 is SEHNR and CDR2 FQNEAQ (reference sequence). The CDR3 totals 13 residues. V lost 0 bases, J lost 6 bases, and 8 bases lay in between. This chain joins TRBV7-9 and TRBJ1-2, with D hard to call. This TCR came from an adult in good health. Sequencing used peripheral blood, obtained on day 0 of AZD1222 vaccination. The CDR3 sequence is CASSLAAANGYTF. For the CDR3, the DNA is TGTGCCAGCAGCTTAGCGGCAGCAAATGGCTACACCTTC.